This entry lists 18 T cell receptor beta chains sequenced from one sample in a study of blood T cell repertoires in COVID-19. Sequenced by immunoSEQ multiplex PCR; TCRdb stores in-frame clones only, minus some. The data contain 350,000 to 450,000 clones, roughly 88% of them singletons. The sequenced material came from PBMCs or T cells enriched from blood (not recorded which). These receptors were taken from a woman younger than 35 who had been exposed to COVID-19.

The chain combines TRBV27 with TRBJ2-1, with 8 bases identical to TRBD2. The CDR3 sequence is 15 residues long. The V and J ends lost 5 bases and 7 bases, in that order; junction bases with no gene match: 10. Germline V lookup: CDR1 MNHEY, CDR2 SMNVEV (reference sequence). DNA for the CDR3: TGTGCCAGCAGTGTCAGCGGGAGCGGTATTAATGAGCAGTTCTTC. This codes for CASSVSGSGINEQFF.

The CDR3 loop is CASSIPRTGELFF. The CDR3 DNA is TGTGCCAGCAGCATTCCCCGGACCGGGGAGCTGTTTTTT. V gene TRBV7-3 combines with J gene TRBJ2-2; D gene unclear. Germline values: CDR1 SGHTA, CDR2 FQGTGA. CDR3 length equals 13 residues. Trimming removed 5 bases from V and 5 bases from J, with 9 bases in between.

The V gene is TRBV10-3, the J gene TRBJ1-5, with unresolved D. The ends were cut back, 0 bases at V and 3 bases at J, with 3 bases in the middle. Per germline, CDR1 ENHRY and CDR2 SYGVKD. The CDR3 totals 13 residues. CDR3 sequence (DNA): TGTGCCATCAGTGAGTCCCTCAATCAGCCCCAGCATTTT. It translates to CAISESLNQPQHF.

The chain carries TRBV28 and TRBJ1-1, with TRBD1 as a possible D gene (5 bases). Trimming cost V 3 bases and J 4 bases, with 9 bases left between them. Germline V gives CDR1 MDHEN, CDR2 SYDVKM. The CDR3 length is 13 residues. CDR3 protein: CASSFGGSTEAFF. The CDR3 bases are TGTGCCAGCAGTTTCGGGGGGTCCACTGAAGCTTTCTTT.

The J gene is TRBJ1-1, the V gene TRBV11-3; D is unclear. Germline CDR1 SGHNT, CDR2 YENEEA. V shed 5 bases and J shed 1 base, with 8 bases lying between them. This CDR3 spans 13 amino acids. CDR3 protein: CASSITTNTEAFF. CDR3 DNA sequence: TGTGCCAGCAGCATCACAACGAACACTGAAGCTTTCTTT.

The chain links TRBV4-2 to TRBJ2-1, with 15 bases identical to TRBD2. Germline CDR1 and CDR2: LGHNA and YNFKEQ. CDR3 length: 16 amino acids. Trimming took 1 base from V and 6 from J; bases not matched to a gene: 1. DNA for the CDR3: TGTGCCAGCAGCCAAGCGGGACTAGCGGGAGGCAATGAGCAGTTCTTC. Translated, it gives CASSQAGLAGGNEQFF.

For the CDR3, the DNA is TGTGCCAGCAGCGTAGGGACTTCCTACAATGAGCAGTTCTTC. Translated, it gives CASSVGTSYNEQFF. The chain is built from TRBV9 and TRBJ2-1, with D possibly matching TRBD2 (5 bases). The CDR3 contains 14 residues. V lost 0 bases to trimming and J lost 1 base, with 5 bases between them. Germline CDR1 and CDR2: SGDLS and YYNGEE.

The rearrangement uses TRBV11-2 and TRBJ1-5; maybe TRBD1 (5 bases). In germline, CDR1 is SGHAT, CDR2 FQNNGV. The ends were cut back, 5 bases at V and 0 bases at J, with 17 bases in the middle. CDR3 length: 17 amino acids. The CDR3 DNA follows: TGTGCCAGCAGCCATGGAACGGGGGTTGATAGCAATCAGCCCCAGCATTTT. It codes for CASSHGTGVDSNQPQHF.

The chain combines TRBV20-1 with TRBJ1-4, with TRBD1 matching 10 bases. The V gene's germline CDR1 is DFQATT and CDR2 SNEGSKA (reference sequence). The CDR3 loop spans 18 amino acids. The ends lost 3 bases at V and 0 bases at J; junction bases unmatched: 10. The CDR3: CSASGARDRGPTNEKLFF. For the CDR3, the DNA is TGCAGTGCTAGTGGGGCCCGGGACAGGGGACCAACTAATGAAAAACTGTTTTTT.

This clone was seen just once. The chain couples TRBV6-4 to TRBJ2-1, with TRBD1 matching 7 bases. The germline gives CDR1 MRHNA, CDR2 SNTAGT. The junction had 7 bases not matched to a gene; V was cut back by 3 bases and J by 5 bases. The CDR3 runs 15 residues. CDR3 sequence: CASSEVTGQNNEQFF. CDR3 in DNA: TGTGCCAGCAGTGAGGTTACGGGACAGAACAATGAGCAGTTCTTC.

The chain has TRBV28 and TRBJ2-7, with unresolved D. V gave up 6 bases and J gave up 3 bases, with 15 bases separating them. Looked up from germline, CDR1 is MDHEN and CDR2 is SYDVKM. This CDR3 has 14 amino acids. The CDR3 DNA reads TGTGCCAGCAGCTCTGTAGGAGCTTACTACGAGCAGTACTTC. It encodes CASSSVGAYYEQYF.

In this sample, this clone turned up once. CDR3 in DNA: TGCGCCAGCAGCTCCAGGGGCGCTCGGTTCAGAAAATGGGATGAGCAGTTCTTC. Residues: CASSSRGARFRKWDEQFF. The chain joins TRBV4-1 to TRBJ2-1, with a possible D match to TRBD1 (6 bases). Germline V lookup: CDR1 MGHRA, CDR2 YSYEKL. This CDR3 has 18 residues. With 5 bases removed from V and 8 bases from J, the gap between germline ends came to 28 bases.

This chain links TRBV5-6 with TRBJ1-2, with 8 positions matching TRBD1. In germline, CDR1 is SGHDT, CDR2 YYEEEE. Trimming removed 4 bases from V and 3 bases from J; junction bases left unmatched: 5. The CDR3 consists of 14 residues. The chain's CDR3 is CASSPAGQDYGYTF. CDR3 nucleotides: TGTGCCAGCAGCCCGGCGGGACAGGACTATGGCTACACCTTC.

J is TRBJ2-2 and V is TRBV6-5; D possibly corresponds to TRBD2 (5 bases). Trimming removed 3 bases from V and 8 bases from J, with 7 bases in between. CDR1 is MNHEY, CDR2 SVGAGI, per germline. This CDR3 region has 12 residues. This chain's CDR3 is CASSYLAGELFF. The CDR3, as DNA: TGTGCCAGCAGTTATCTAGCTGGGGAGCTGTTTTTT.

The chain has TRBV7-6 and TRBJ2-3; D is unresolved. Germline V gene sequence: CDR1 SGHVS, CDR2 FNYEAQ. Trimming cost V 1 base and J 1 base, with 9 bases left between them. The CDR3 contains 15 residues. The CDR3 DNA sequence: TGTGCCAGCAGCTTAGACGTAGAGCGCACAGATACGCAGTATTTT. It encodes CASSLDVERTDTQYF.

The chain recombines TRBV11-2 with TRBJ1-1; D is unclear. The CDR3 spans 12 residues. CDR1 is SGHAT and CDR2 is FQNNGV in the germline V gene. V gave up 3 bases and J gave up 12 bases, with 14 bases separating them. Here the CDR3 reads CASSLEIAGTFF. CDR3 coding DNA: TGTGCCAGCAGCTTGGAGATCGCCGGGACTTTCTTT.

The V and J genes are TRBV18 and TRBJ2-2; 7 bases align to TRBD1. Unmatched junction bases numbered 2, after V lost 3 bases and J lost 4 bases. The length of the CDR3 is 14 residues. CDR1 and CDR2 (germline): KGHSH, LQKENI. The CDR3 nucleotides are TGTGCCAGCTCACCCAACAGGGGCACCGGGGAGCTGTTTTTT. Amino acids: CASSPNRGTGELFF. Full variable domain (outside the CDR3, taken from reference TRBV18 and TRBJ2-2): NAGVMQNPRHLVRRRGQEARLRCSPMKGHSHVYWYRQLPEEGLKFMVYLQKENIIDESGMPKERFSAEFPKEGPSILRIQQVVRGDSAAYFCASSPNRGTGELFFGEGSRLTVL.

For this clone: Other DNA sequences in the sample encode the same CDR3. This rearrangement joins TRBV3-1 (or the pseudogene TRBV3-2) to TRBJ1-4; D is unresolved. This CDR3 spans 15 amino acids. V lost 1 base, J lost 7 bases, and 13 bases lay in between. Germline CDR1 is LGHDT and CDR2 is YNNKEL (reference sequence). The DNA of the CDR3 is TGTGCCAGCAGCCAAGGGGGTCGCGGGAGTGAAAAACTGTTTTTT. This sequence encodes CASSQGGRGSEKLFF.